This T cell receptor beta chain was profiled in a study of blood T cell repertoires in COVID-19. Study background: COVID-19 samples, acute and convalescent, were from the United States, Italy and Spain. In each case, the material was cDNA or gDNA derived from T cells, B-cell-depleted T cells, or PBMCs.

Trimming removed 4 bases at V and 3 bases at J, with 12 bases between. The germline V gene encodes CDR1 LNHDA and CDR2 SQIVND (reference sequence). The CDR3 loop spans 14 amino acids. This clone occurred once. Per the original data handling: The assay estimated nucleated cells by amplifying reference gene primers. The data were produced by immunoSEQ multiplex PCR, yet TCRdb's version contains in-frame clones alone and is incomplete. V and J calls and clone size are copied from that table; D and trimming were computed from the DNA. The profile shows about 220,000 clones, 80% to 85% of them singletons. The clonotype comes from a man aged 25 to 40 with active or convalescent COVID-19. The rearrangement joins TRBV19 to TRBJ1-2; a possible D gene is TRBD1 (5 bases). Sequencing input: peripheral blood. DNA of the CDR3: TGTGCCAGTAGTACCCGACAGCGCCACTATGGCTACACCTTC. Translated, it gives CASSTRQRHYGYTF. Full variable domain (missing parts from reference TRBV19 and TRBJ1-2): DGGITQSPKYLFRKEGQNVTLSCEQNLNHDAMYWYRQDPGQGLRLIYYSQIVNDFQKGDIAEGYSVSREKKESFPLTVTSAQKNPTAFYLCASSTRQRHYGYTFGSGTRLTVV.